Below are 10 T cell receptor beta chains sequenced from a single sample in a study of OX40 agonist ivuxolimab in advanced cancers. Data came from immunoSEQ multiplex PCR; TCRdb stores just in-frame clones and leaves some out. This sample has 15,000 to 20,000 clones, with over 90% found just once. The specimen comprised CD4+ or CD8+ T cells sorted from blood, sampled in a trial of the OX40 agonist ivuxolimab. These receptors were obtained from an adult with an advanced solid tumor such as melanoma, head and neck, liver or kidney cancer.

V usage is TRBV27 and J usage is TRBJ2-3; D gene unclear. The CDR3 totals 17 residues. The V gene's germline CDR1 is MNHEY and CDR2 SMNVEV (reference sequence). V was cut by 6 bases and J by 2 bases, with 21 bases left in between. CDR3 nucleotide sequence: TGTGCCAGCAGCCGAGGACGTCAGCTAAGGTTCACAGATACGCAGTATTTT. This codes for CASSRGRQLRFTDTQYF.

The chain couples TRBV6-5 to TRBJ2-5, with 9 bases matching TRBD2. The CDR3 totals 15 residues. The V and J ends lost 6 bases and 5 bases, in that order; junction bases with no gene match: 10. Per the germline V gene, CDR1 is MNHEY and CDR2 is SVGAGI. CDR3 loop: CASSRLAEGFETQYF. The CDR3 coding sequence is TGTGCCAGCAGCAGACTAGCGGAGGGGTTTGAGACCCAGTACTTC.

This chain uses TRBV6-1 with TRBJ1-4, with 10 positions matching TRBD1. The junction had 3 bases not matched to a gene; V was cut back by 0 bases and J by 8 bases. CDR1 and CDR2 (germline): MNHNS, SASEGT. This CDR3 has 15 amino acids. The chain's CDR3 is CASSEATGGEEKLFF. The CDR3, as DNA: TGTGCCAGCAGTGAAGCGACAGGGGGCGAAGAAAAACTGTTTTTT.

The chain uses TRBV6-1 and TRBJ2-7; D gene unclear. The CDR3 totals 13 residues. The V end lost 5 bases, the J end lost 0 bases, and 8 bases lay between the germline ends. Germline values: CDR1 MNHNS, CDR2 SASEGT. CDR3 sequence: CASSPPGSYEQYF. The CDR3 DNA is TGTGCCAGCAGTCCCCCGGGCTCCTACGAGCAGTACTTC.

V usage is TRBV27 and J usage is TRBJ2-3; TRBD2 might be the D (7 bases). Germline V CDR1 and CDR2: MNHEY, SMNVEV (reference sequence). This CDR3 region has 15 residues. The germline V and J ends were trimmed by 2 bases and 2 bases, with 11 bases remaining between them. CDR3 protein: CASSLGGGATDTQYF. Here the CDR3 DNA reads TGTGCCAGCAGTTTAGGTGGGGGGGCCACAGATACGCAGTATTTT.

This clone is a singleton in its sample. The rearrangement uses TRBV21-1 and TRBJ2-7; TRBD2 is taken as the D call from the table, unchecked against the DNA. TRBV21-1 is an annotated pseudogene. The CDR3 sequence is 17 residues long. The CDR3 here is CASSHPRRGARFYEQYF. The CDR3 DNA reads TGTGCCAGCAGCCACCCCAGGCGGGGGGCGCGATTCTACGAGCAGTACTTC.

This chain links TRBV6-1 with TRBJ1-2; 8 bases line up with TRBD1. The CDR3 consists of 15 residues. V lost 1 base to trimming and J lost 4 bases; unmatched junction nucleotides: 5. CDR1 is MNHNS, CDR2 SASEGT, per germline. The CDR3 region has the DNA TGTGCCAGCAGTGAAGACGGGACAGGCATCTATGGCTACACCTTC. As protein: CASSEDGTGIYGYTF.

The chain combines TRBV7-9 with TRBJ2-7; D gene unclear. V was pared by 2 bases and J by 2 bases, with 13 bases between. The CDR3 runs 15 residues. Germline V gene sequence: CDR1 SEHNR, CDR2 FQNEAQ (reference sequence). CDR3 sequence (DNA): TGTGCCAGCAGCTTATTTGGAACGGCAGCCTACGAGCAGTACTTC. Amino acids: CASSLFGTAAYEQYF.

The V call is TRBV15, the J call TRBJ2-1, with 7 nucleotides matching TRBD2. V lost 4 bases and J lost 4; bases outside the gene matches: 10. CDR1 and CDR2 from the germline V gene are LNHNV and YYDKDF (reference sequence). The CDR3 is made up of 16 amino acids. DNA for the CDR3: TGTGCCACCAGCATCAATCTAGCGGTCGTATACAATGAGCAGTTCTTC. Translated, it gives CATSINLAVVYNEQFF.

This chain links TRBV6-1 with TRBJ1-5; D perhaps matches TRBD1 (6 bases). This CDR3 is 16 amino acids long. The germline V gene has CDR1 MNHNS and CDR2 SASEGT. V lost 4 bases and J 0 bases, leaving 13 bases between the germline ends. The CDR3 sequence: CASSAVGQYSNQPQHF. CDR3 DNA: TGTGCCAGCAGTGCGGTTGGACAGTATAGCAATCAGCCCCAGCATTTT.